This TCR beta chain was documented in a study of T cell responses to AZD1222 COVID-19 vaccine. This clone is a singleton in its sample. Trimming cost V 7 bases and J 0 bases, with 12 bases left between them. The germline V gene encodes CDR1 SNHLY and CDR2 FYNNEI. The length of the CDR3 is 14 residues. TCRdb's table, derived via immunoSEQ multiplex PCR, lists solely in-frame clones and lacks some. There are 140,000 to 150,000 clones in the sample; around 90% occur only once, and about 4.1% lies in the top ten. The source material was peripheral blood, sampled 28 days after the second AZD1222 dose. The sequence was collected from an adult who received the AZD1222 COVID-19 vaccine. The chain links TRBV2 to TRBJ1-1, with D unclear. The DNA of the CDR3 is TGTGCCAGCACTTCCGGCAGGATGAACACTGAAGCTTTCTTT. This codes for CASTSGRMNTEAFF. The entire variable domain, with the rest obtained from reference TRBV2 and TRBJ1-1, is as follows: EPEVTQTPSHQVTQMGQEVILRCVPISNHLYFYWYRQILGQKVEFLVSFYNNEISEKSEIFDDQFSVERPDGSNFTLKIRSTKLEDSAMYFCASTSGRMNTEAFFGQGTRLTVV.